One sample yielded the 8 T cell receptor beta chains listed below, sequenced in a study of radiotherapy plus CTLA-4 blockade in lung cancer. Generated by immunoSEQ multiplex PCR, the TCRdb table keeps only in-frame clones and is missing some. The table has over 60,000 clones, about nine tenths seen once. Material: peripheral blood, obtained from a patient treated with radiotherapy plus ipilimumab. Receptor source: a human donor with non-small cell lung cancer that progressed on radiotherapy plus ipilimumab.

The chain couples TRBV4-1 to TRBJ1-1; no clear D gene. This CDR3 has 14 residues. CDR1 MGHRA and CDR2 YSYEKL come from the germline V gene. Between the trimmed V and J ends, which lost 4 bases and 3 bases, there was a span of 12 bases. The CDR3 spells CASSLLEWDTEAFF. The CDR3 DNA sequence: TGCGCCAGCAGCCTCCTCGAGTGGGACACTGAAGCTTTCTTT.

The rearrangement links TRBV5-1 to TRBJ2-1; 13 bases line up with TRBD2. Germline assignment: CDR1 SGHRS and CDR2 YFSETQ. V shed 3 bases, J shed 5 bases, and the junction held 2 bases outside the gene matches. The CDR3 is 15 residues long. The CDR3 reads CASSWGLAGNNEQFF. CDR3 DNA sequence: TGCGCCAGCAGCTGGGGACTAGCGGGAAACAATGAGCAGTTCTTC. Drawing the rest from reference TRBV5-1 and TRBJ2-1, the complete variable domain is KAGVTQTPRYLIKTRGQQVTLSCSPISGHRSVSWYQQTPGQGLQFLFEYFSETQRNKGNFPGRFSGRQFSNSRSEMNVSTLELGDSALYLCASSWGLAGNNEQFFGPGTRLTVL.

The CDR3 protein is CASSIGTTPYEQYF. The CDR3 DNA sequence: TGTGCCAGTAGTATCGGAACTACCCCCTACGAGCAGTACTTC. The rearrangement joins TRBV19 to TRBJ2-7, with D uncertain. V shed 3 bases and J shed 2 bases, with 11 bases lying between them. This CDR3 is built from 14 residues. In germline, CDR1 is LNHDA, CDR2 SQIVND (reference sequence).

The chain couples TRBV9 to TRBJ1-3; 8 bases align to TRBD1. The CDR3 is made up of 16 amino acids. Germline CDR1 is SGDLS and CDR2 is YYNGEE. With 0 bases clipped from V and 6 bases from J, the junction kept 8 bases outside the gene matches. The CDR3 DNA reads TGTGCCAGCAGCGTAGAAACTCGACAGGGGCAAAACACCATATATTTT. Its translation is CASSVETRQGQNTIYF.

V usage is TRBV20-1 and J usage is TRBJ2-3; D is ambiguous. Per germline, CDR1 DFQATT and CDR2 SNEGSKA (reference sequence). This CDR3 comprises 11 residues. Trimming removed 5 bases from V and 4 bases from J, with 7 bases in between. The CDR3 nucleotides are TGCAGTGCTCCCTTCCCAGATACGCAGTATTTT. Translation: CSAPFPDTQYF.

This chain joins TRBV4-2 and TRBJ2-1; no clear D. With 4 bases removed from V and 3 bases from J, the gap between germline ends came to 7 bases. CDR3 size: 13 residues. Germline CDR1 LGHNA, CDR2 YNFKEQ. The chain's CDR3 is CASSLRNYNEQFF. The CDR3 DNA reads TGTGCCAGCAGCCTTAGAAACTACAATGAGCAGTTCTTC.

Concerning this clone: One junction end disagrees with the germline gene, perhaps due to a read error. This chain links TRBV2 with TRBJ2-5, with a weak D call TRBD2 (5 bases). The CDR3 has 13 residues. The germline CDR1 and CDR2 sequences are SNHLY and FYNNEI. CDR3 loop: CASREGSQETQYF. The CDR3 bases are TGTGCCAGCCGTGAAGGGAGCCAAGAGACCCAGTACTTC. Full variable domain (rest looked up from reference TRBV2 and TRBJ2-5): EPEVTQTPSHQVTQMGQEVILRCVPISNHLYFYWYRQILGQKVEFLVSFYNNEISEKSEIFDDQFSVERPDGSNFTLKIRSTKLEDSAMYFCASREGSQETQYFGPGTRLLVL.

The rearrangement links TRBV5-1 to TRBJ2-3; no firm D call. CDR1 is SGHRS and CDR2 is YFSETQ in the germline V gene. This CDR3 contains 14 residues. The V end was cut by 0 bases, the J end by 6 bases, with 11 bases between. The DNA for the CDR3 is TGCGCCAGCAGCTTGGACCCCGGGTGGGATACGCAGTATTTT. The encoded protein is CASSLDPGWDTQYF.